This T cell receptor beta chain was identified in a study of cytotoxic CD8 clonotypes in ibrutinib-treated CLL (TCRdb year 2021). About the investigation overall: In this cohort, approximately 15 patients were treatment-naive and about a dozen were relapsed/refractory, while fewer than 18 had unmutated IGHV. Responses were partial in 25 or so patients and complete in 2; after median approximately 5.5 years follow-up, about 14 stayed in remission and approximately 12 progressed. Response samples were obtained after a median of 12 months of treatment, with a range of about 6 to 40 months. An average of about 260,000 productive templates and 94,082 productive rearrangements was obtained per sample. Longitudinal samples were available for about 30% of the roughly 90 trial participants. Cryopreserved peripheral blood mononuclear cells were obtained before treatment, at response, and at either sustained remission or disease progression. Every sample from remission and from progressive disease was obtained while the patients were still on ibrutinib.

What this sample's time point label stands for: progressive disease on ibrutinib. For TCR beta library preparation, roughly 2 micrograms of genomic DNA were isolated from cryopreserved PBMCs. High-throughput TCR beta sequencing was performed on longitudinal blood samples from CLL patients receiving ibrutinib monotherapy. Patients were enrolled in a phase 2 open-label single-center ibrutinib monotherapy trial. This clone was found a few times. Its recognized antigen is unknown. No much larger clonotype is one base removed from it; base qualities were not supplied. CDR1 and CDR2, looked up from the germline V gene, are SNHLY and FYNNEI. Relative to germline, V is 9 bases shorter and J is 3 bases shorter, with 12 bases between their ends. From the cysteine through the phenylalanine, the CDR3 covers 12 amino acids. Just the 36-base CDR3 DNA is kept, in frame starting at base 1. The goal of deep resolution MiSeq sequencing was a depth between 1 in 1 million and 1 in 200,000 T cells, and coverage averaged 10x per clonotype. TCR beta libraries were generated with the immunoSEQ hsTCRB Kit. Turning to the authors' computational methods: Data were analyzed with ImmunoSEQ Data Assistant and ImmunoSEQ Analyzer, with V, D and J genes assigned per IMGT definitions. Clonality was computed as one minus normalized Shannon entropy of productive rearrangement frequencies, ranging from 0 to 1. Only overrepresented clonotypes making up at least 0.05% of the repertoire of each patient were included in the public clonotype analysis. Repertoires from roughly 13 age-matched healthy donors in immuneACCESS were used as clonality controls. TCRdb holds this immuneACCESS table with in-frame rearrangements only. Some clones are missing; in checked studies, unresolved V genes explain under half, and the rest has no known cause. That table gives V, J and clone size, and the DNA gave D and trimming. This sample gives 50,000 to 70,000 clones in total; 54% of them show up just once. The ten top clones hold more than 20% of the sample.

Points the paper makes about the study in general: Sustained-remission and progressing patients did not have matched sampling times, and lymph node repertoires were not examined. At baseline, clonality was higher than in age-matched healthy donors and showed a strong correlation with circulating CD8+ T-cell counts. At ibrutinib response clonality went up, during sustained remission it held steady, and at progression it dropped back toward baseline. Public clonotypes were rare and either shrank or stayed stable during treatment, and the rise in clonality at ibrutinib response reflected expansion of private clonotypes.

Recombination connected TRBV2 to TRBJ2-7; the D segment might be TRBD1 or TRBD2, since each matches 5 bases. The sequencing here drew on PBMCs, taken at disease progression, from a patient treated with ibrutinib. The source is a human donor with chronic lymphocytic leukemia. In nucleotide form, the sequence is TGTGCCAGTGAGGGGCGGATCTACGAGCAGTACTTC. The resulting protein is CASEGRIYEQYF.